This T cell receptor (beta chain) emerged from a study of regulatory T cells in long-lasting Graves disease. Study-level background: The criterion for persistent Graves' disease was over 5 years of antithyroid drugs with positive TSH receptor antibodies. Study-wide results and caveats: Accuracy might have suffered from few samples.

Described time point: persistent/refractory GD, antithyroid drugs over 5 years with positive TRAb. After RNA was extracted from PBMCs, the TCR library was made from it. Graves' disease diagnosis followed American Thyroid Association guidelines. Comment on this clonotype: Its antigen is not known.

Building the TCR beta libraries relied on iRepertoire HTBI primers, and CDR3 regions underwent Arm-PCR. TCRdb re-called the multiplex PCR reads with MiXCR, one entry per CDR3 protein. The profile shows roughly 400,000 distinct CDR3 sequences, approximately 22% of them singletons. The CDR3 spans 18 residues. The germline gives CDR1 SGDLS, CDR2 YYNGEE. V lost 3 bases to trimming and J lost 0 bases; unmatched junction nucleotides: 9. This clonotype originated in a female donor with Graves disease. The sample in question was peripheral blood mononuclear cells (PBMCs), obtained when the disease was refractory, from a patient treated with antithyroid drugs. The chain joins TRBV9 to TRBJ2-3; 11 nucleotides line up with TRBD2. CDR3 residues: CASSALAGGLISTDTQYF. The CDR3 region has the DNA TGTGCCAGCAGCGCGCTAGCGGGAGGACTGATTAGCACAGATACGCAGTATTTT. Combining the CDR3 with reference TRBV9 and TRBJ2-3 gives the whole variable domain DSGVTQTPKHLITATGQRVTLRCSPRSGDLSVYWYQQSLDQGLQFLIQYYNGEERAKGNILERFSAQQFPDLHSELNLSSLELGDSALYFCASSALAGGLISTDTQYFGPGTRLTVL.